A selection of T cell receptor beta chains follows, all from one sample in a study of response to subunit inactivated influenza vaccine. One entry per CDR3 protein results from TCRdb running MiXCR on the RT-PCR reads. The sample lists 300,000 to 350,000 distinct CDR3 sequences; 22% were seen once. The specimen was PBMCs from blood, collected less than 22 months after vaccination. Receptor source: a man aged 45-69 years who received an inactivated influenza vaccine. The CDR3 runs from the conserved cysteine through the conserved F or W. D genes are given only for firm matches. Only part of the rows carry a size: once, few, many, or a class if the clone is expanded.

clone_size | j_call | v_call | d_call | cdr3_nt | cdr3_aa
NA | TRBJ1-2 | TRBV28 | NA | TGTGCCAGCAGATTATCCGGACCCCTCTATGGCTACACCTTC | CASRLSGPLYGYTF
NA | TRBJ2-7 | TRBV6-1 | NA | TGTGCCAGCACCCTACAGGGGGGGTACTCCTACGAGCAGTACTTC | CASTLQGGYSYEQYF
NA | TRBJ2-1 | TRBV14 | TRBD2 | TGTGCCAGCAGCCAAGGCCGCCCTAGCGGGAGCCACAATGAGCAGTTCTTC | CASSQGRPSGSHNEQFF
NA | TRBJ2-7 | TRBV29-1 | NA | TGCAGCGTCGGAGACGGATACGAGCAGTACTTC | CSVGDGYEQYF
NA | TRBJ2-1 | TRBV29-1 | TRBD2 | TGCAGCGTTAATGTAGCGGGAGAAGGCAATGAGCAGTTCTTC | CSVNVAGEGNEQFF
NA | TRBJ1-1 | TRBV30 | NA | TGTGCCTGGAGGCCCCCTGGAACTGAAGCTTTCTTT | CAWRPPGTEAFF
few | TRBJ1-2 | TRBV6-2/TRBV6-3 | NA | TGTGCCAGCAGTTACCGGCAGTACTATGGCTACACCTTC | CASSYRQYYGYTF
NA | TRBJ1-5 | TRBV20-1 | TRBD1 | TGCAGTGCAAAACAGGGGGTTAGCAATCAGGCCCAGCATTTT | CSAKQGVSNQAQHF
NA | TRBJ1-1 | TRBV19 | TRBD1 | TGTGCCAGTACCCGTCTCAAGGGGGCCATGAACACTGAAGCTTTCTTT | CASTRLKGAMNTEAFF
NA | TRBJ2-5 | TRBV7-9 | TRBD1 | TGTGCCAGCAGCGCGACAGGGGGCCAAGAGACCCAGTACTTC | CASSATGGQETQYF
NA | TRBJ2-3 | TRBV6-1 | TRBD1 | TGTGCCAGCAGTGCCTGGACAGGATTAGATACGCAGTATTTT | CASSAWTGLDTQYF
NA | TRBJ2-3 | TRBV7-9 | NA | TGTGCCAGCAGCTTAGGTATACAGGGAAGCACAGATACGCAGTATTTT | CASSLGIQGSTDTQYF
many | TRBJ1-2 | TRBV15 | NA | TGTGCCACCAGCACAACGGGGGCCCCGGGCGATGGCTACACCTTC | CATSTTGAPGDGYTF
NA | TRBJ1-1 | TRBV29-1 | NA | TGCAGCGTTTTCAGCCTGATGAACACTGAAGCTTTCTTT | CSVFSLMNTEAFF
few | TRBJ1-6 | TRBV5-6 | NA | TGTGCCAGCAGCTTGGACAGGAAGGATTCACCCCTCCACTTT | CASSLDRKDSPLHF
few | TRBJ1-4 | TRBV10-3 | NA | TGTGCCATCAGTGAAAAAAATGAAAAACTGTTTTTT | CAISEKNEKLFF
once | TRBJ2-7 | TRBV10-3 | TRBD1 | TGTGCCATCAGTCCCTTCACGGGACAGGGGGCGCCCGAGCAGTACTTC | CAISPFTGQGAPEQYF
NA | TRBJ2-1 | TRBV5-6 | TRBD2 | TGTGCCAGCAGCTTGGGCCTAGCGGGGACTTACAATGAGCAGTTCTTC | CASSLGLAGTYNEQFF
NA | TRBJ2-1 | TRBV20-1 | TRBD2 | TGCAGTGCTAGAGATCTAGCGGACCACTACAATGAGCAGTTCTTC | CSARDLADHYNEQFF
NA | TRBJ2-3 | TRBV24-1 | NA | TGTGCCACCGGATCAGGCGATACGCAGTATTTT | CATGSGDTQYF
few | TRBJ2-3 | TRBV5-1 | TRBD2 | TGCGCCAGCAGCTTGGGAGCGGGGGGGAACCGCTGGAGCACAGATACGCAGTATTTT | CASSLGAGGNRWSTDTQYF
few | TRBJ1-4 | TRBV11-2 | TRBD1 | TGTGCCAGCAGCTACAACAGGGGAACTAATGAAAAACTGTTTTTT | CASSYNRGTNEKLFF
NA | TRBJ2-4 | TRBV7-2 | NA | TGTGCCAGCAGCTTAGGTGGCAAAAACATTCAGTACTTC | CASSLGGKNIQYF
few | TRBJ2-3 | TRBV6-5 | NA | TGTGCCAGCAGTTACTCGATGGGAGTAGATACGCAGTATTTT | CASSYSMGVDTQYF
few | TRBJ2-1 | TRBV24-1 | TRBD2 | TGTGCCACCAGTGATCCCCGGACTAGCGGAAGCTCCTACAATGAGCAGTTCTTC | CATSDPRTSGSSYNEQFF
NA | TRBJ2-3 | TRBV27 | NA | TGTGCCAGCAGTTTATCCCGGAAAGATACGCAGTATTTT | CASSLSRKDTQYF
NA | TRBJ1-1 | TRBV4-3 | NA | TGCGCCAGCAGCCAAGATAGGGAGGTGAGACTGAACACTGAAGCTTTCTTT | CASSQDREVRLNTEAFF
few | TRBJ1-2 | TRBV5-1 | NA | TGCGCCAGCAGCGTGACAGCTAACTATGGCTACACCTTC | CASSVTANYGYTF
NA | TRBJ1-2 | TRBV7-2 | TRBD1 | TGTGCCAGCAGCCCCTCGGGGACAGCTTCTAACTATGGCTACACCTTC | CASSPSGTASNYGYTF
NA | TRBJ2-1 | TRBV3-1 | TRBD2 | TGTGCCAGCAGCGATCAAATTGGGACTAGCGGGGACAATGAGCAGTTCTTC | CASSDQIGTSGDNEQFF
NA | TRBJ2-7 | TRBV3-1 | TRBD2 | TGTGCCAGCAGCCAAGTTTGGACTAGCGGCGAGCAGTACTTC | CASSQVWTSGEQYF
few | TRBJ2-1 | TRBV5-1 | NA | TGCGCCAGCAGCTTGACGGGGTCGGGTTACAATGAGCAGTTCTTC | CASSLTGSGYNEQFF
few | TRBJ2-7 | TRBV4-3 | NA | TGCGCCAGCAGCCAAGAGTCAGCCTCCTACGAGCAGTACTTC | CASSQESASYEQYF
NA | TRBJ1-2 | TRBV12-3/TRBV12-4 | NA | TGTGCCAGCAGTCGTCGGAGCTCCCTCGGCTACACCTTC | CASSRRSSLGYTF
many | TRBJ1-1 | TRBV12-3/TRBV12-4 | NA | TGTGCCAGCAGCAGGGCGGGGACTGAAGCTTTCTTT | CASSRAGTEAFF
NA | TRBJ2-7 | TRBV20-1 | NA | TGCAGTGCTAGAGCTCGGAGCTCCTACGAGCAGTACTTC | CSARARSSYEQYF
NA | TRBJ1-6 | TRBV6-1 | NA | TGTGCCAGCAGACCCCGGGACGGGGCATCCCCCCTCCACTTT | CASRPRDGASPLHF
few | TRBJ1-2 | TRBV12-3/TRBV12-4 | NA | TGTGCCAGCAGTTTAGGTCCCCGGGACGGCTACACCTTC | CASSLGPRDGYTF
NA | TRBJ1-5 | TRBV12-3/TRBV12-4 | NA | TGTGCCAGCAGTTCCGTTACCGGGGGGGGCAATCAGCCCCAGCATTTT | CASSSVTGGGNQPQHF
NA | TRBJ1-1 | TRBV29-1 | NA | TGCAGCGTTGAGGGGGGCCCGAACACTGAAGCTTTCTTT | CSVEGGPNTEAFF
NA | TRBJ2-3 | TRBV11-2 | NA | TGTGCCAGCAGCGCGCCGGCTACCACAGATACGCAGTATTTT | CASSAPATTDTQYF
NA | TRBJ2-7 | TRBV5-1 | NA | TGCGCCAGCAGCCCCCGGGTAGGCGCAGCATACGAGCAGTACTTC | CASSPRVGAAYEQYF
NA | TRBJ1-4 | TRBV2 | NA | TGTGCCAGCAGTGAACAATCGGGCCACTCAAGAGCTAATGAAAAACTGTTTTTT | CASSEQSGHSRANEKLFF
few | TRBJ1-3 | TRBV7-2 | NA | TGTGCCAGCAGCCCTTTATGGACAAGTCCGAGAGGAAACACCATATATTTT | CASSPLWTSPRGNTIYF
NA | TRBJ1-2 | TRBV5-1 | NA | TGCGCCAGCAGCCCGACCGCCGGGACCTCTTATGGCTACACCTTC | CASSPTAGTSYGYTF
NA | TRBJ2-5 | TRBV5-8 | NA | TGTGCCAGCAGTCTAGGACAGACTTGGTACCAAGAGACCCAGTACTTC | CASSLGQTWYQETQYF
NA | TRBJ1-5 | TRBV7-2 | NA | TGTGCCAGCAGCTTAAATCAGGGAATGGTACAGCCCCAGCATTTT | CASSLNQGMVQPQHF
few | TRBJ1-2 | TRBV7-2 | TRBD1 | TGTGCCAGCAGGCGAAACAGGGGGCTCGGCTACACCTTC | CASRRNRGLGYTF
many | TRBJ1-5 | TRBV12-3/TRBV12-4 | NA | TGTGCCAGCTCTGGGGACCAGGGCAATCAGCCCCAGCATTTT | CASSGDQGNQPQHF
few | TRBJ2-1 | TRBV4-2 | TRBD2 | TGTGCCAGCAGCCAAGATTGGTCTAGCGGGAGGTTAAATGAGCAGTTCTTC | CASSQDWSSGRLNEQFF
NA | TRBJ1-6 | TRBV9 | NA | TGTGCCAGCAGCGTAGGCGACAGCAGCTCCTATAATTCACCCCTCCACTTT | CASSVGDSSSYNSPLHF
NA | TRBJ1-4 | TRBV7-2 | NA | TGTGCCAGCAGCTTAGTTAGGGGGAGTACAACTAATGAAAAACTGTTTTTT | CASSLVRGSTTNEKLFF
many | TRBJ1-5 | TRBV7-2 | NA | TGTGCCAGCAGCTTATCGGGCAGGGGAGTCAATCAGCCCCAGCATTTT | CASSLSGRGVNQPQHF
NA | TRBJ2-2 | TRBV20-1 | TRBD1 | TGCAGTGCTCAAACTCAACCGGGACAGGGGACCGGGGAGCTGTTTTTT | CSAQTQPGQGTGELFF